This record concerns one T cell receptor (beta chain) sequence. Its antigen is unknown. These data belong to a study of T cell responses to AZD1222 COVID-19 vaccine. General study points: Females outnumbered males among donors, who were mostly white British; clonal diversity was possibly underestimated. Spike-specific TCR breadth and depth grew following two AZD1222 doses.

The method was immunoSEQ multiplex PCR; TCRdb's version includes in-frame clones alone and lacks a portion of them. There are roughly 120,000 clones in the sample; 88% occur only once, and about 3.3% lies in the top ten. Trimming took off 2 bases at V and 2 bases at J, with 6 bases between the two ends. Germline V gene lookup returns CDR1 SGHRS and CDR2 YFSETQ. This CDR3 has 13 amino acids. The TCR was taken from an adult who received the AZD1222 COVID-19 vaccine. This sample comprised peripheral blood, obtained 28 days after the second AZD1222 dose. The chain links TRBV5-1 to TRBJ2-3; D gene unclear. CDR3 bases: TGCGCCAGCAGCTTAGAGCCCACAGATACGCAGTATTTT. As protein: CASSLEPTDTQYF.